The clone carrying this T cell receptor (beta chain) shows up as medium-sized (0.01 to 0.1%) by frequency. This record comes from a study of human CD8 memory T cell subsets. The length of the CDR3 is 15 residues. Per germline, CDR1 LNHNV and CDR2 YYDKDF (reference sequence). UMI-labeled 5' RACE was the method by which TCR beta libraries were made. TCRdb reanalyzed the 5' RACE reads, giving one entry per CDR3 protein sequence and no DNA. In all, the sample yields about 10,000 distinct CDR3 sequences. The TCR originated in a human donor in good health. Input material: CD8+ stem-like memory T cells (TSCM and TCM) sorted from PBMCs. Subset denoted: stem-like memory CD8 T cells (TSTEM), CCR7+ PD-1- TIGIT-. The chain carries TRBV15 and TRBJ1-5; TCRdb reports TRBD1, a call that lacks DNA to check it against. Here the CDR3 reads CATSIRQGLDQPQHF.